This T cell receptor beta chain stems from a study of T cell responses to AZD1222 COVID-19 vaccine. Concerning this clone: Its target is unknown.

Study-level findings and limits: Spike-spanning, vaccine-associated CD4 TCRs were dominant at 160-218 and 743-854. Repertoire sampling was restricted to post-peak T cell response timepoints. When two AZD1222 doses had been given, Spike-specific TCR breadth and depth rose. Within unmutated variant regions lay the reported targets of nearly half of spike-specific TCRs.

The V gene's germline CDR1 is SEHNR and CDR2 FQNEAQ (reference sequence). The CDR3 sequence is 14 residues long. V lost 4 bases and J lost 7, with 13 bases in between. Sequencing used immunoSEQ multiplex PCR; TCRdb keeps in-frame clones, though not all of them. This sample has over 85,000 clones, with roughly 87% found just once. The sequence was collected from an adult in good health. The chain is built from TRBV7-9 and TRBJ1-4, with a weak D call TRBD1 (5 bases). The starting material was peripheral blood, obtained on day 0 of AZD1222 vaccination. CDR3 in DNA: TGTGCCAGCAGCTCGCGGGGGAGTAGTGAAAAACTGTTTTTT. Its translation is CASSSRGSSEKLFF. Together with reference TRBV7-9 and TRBJ1-4, the CDR3 gives the full variable domain: DTGVSQNPRHKITKRGQNVTFRCDPISEHNRLYWYRQTLGQGPEFLTYFQNEAQLEKSRLLSDRFSAERPKGSFSTLEIQRTEQGDSAMYLCASSSRGSSEKLFFGSGTQLSVL.